The 22 T cell receptor beta chains presented below share a single source sample, sequenced in a study of T cell responses to AZD1222 COVID-19 vaccine. Clones were read by immunoSEQ multiplex PCR, and TCRdb kept only the in-frame ones, dropping some. The profile shows about 180,000 clones, 90% to 95% of them singletons. The sample was peripheral blood, taken 28 days after the second AZD1222 dose. The receptors stem from an adult who received the AZD1222 COVID-19 vaccine.

This chain joins TRBV27 and TRBJ2-7, with 9 bases matching TRBD1. Trimming at V came to 7 bases and at J to 5 bases, leaving 15 bases not matched to a gene. Looked up from germline, CDR1 is MNHEY and CDR2 is SMNVEV (reference sequence). The CDR3 has 16 residues. CDR3 protein: CASKDPRTGVFHEQYF. CDR3 coding DNA: TGTGCCAGCAAAGACCCGCGGACAGGGGTTTTCCACGAGCAGTACTTC.

This chain joins TRBV6-6 and TRBJ1-2, with 7 bases matching TRBD1. The junction had 13 bases not matched to a gene; V was cut back by 6 bases and J by 12 bases. The CDR3 is 13 amino acids. Germline V gene data show CDR1 as MNHNY and CDR2 as SVGAGI (reference sequence). The CDR3 spells CASRITGQAFHTF. Here the CDR3 DNA reads TGTGCCAGCAGAATCACCGGACAGGCCTTCCACACCTTC.

The chain has TRBV19 and TRBJ1-2, with 12 bases aligning to TRBD1. The CDR3 consists of 15 residues. The germline V gene has CDR1 LNHDA and CDR2 SQIVND (reference sequence). Trimming cost V 4 bases and J 7 bases; bases outside gene matches: 7. The CDR3 loop is CASSTTGTGGSGYTF. The CDR3 DNA sequence: TGTGCCAGTAGTACTACCGGGACAGGGGGCTCTGGCTACACCTTC.

The chain carries TRBV2 and TRBJ1-5; D might be TRBD1 (6 bases). The CDR3 covers 15 residues. CDR1 and CDR2 (germline): SNHLY, FYNNEI. Deletions cut 5 bases from V and 6 bases from J, with 17 bases between. In DNA, the CDR3 is TGTGCCAGCAGTACCGGAGGGGGGCGCATTCAGCCCCAGCATTTT. It codes for CASSTGGGRIQPQHF.

V gene TRBV11-2 combines with J gene TRBJ2-5, with unresolved D. This CDR3 has 14 amino acids. With 1 base removed from V and 5 bases from J, the gap between germline ends came to 11 bases. Germline loops: CDR1 SGHAT, CDR2 FQNNGV. The CDR3 sequence is CASSLAGAMETQYF. The CDR3 DNA sequence: TGTGCCAGCAGCTTAGCTGGTGCGATGGAGACCCAGTACTTC.

The chain has TRBV25-1 and TRBJ1-2; D might be TRBD1 (5 bases). This CDR3 region has 11 residues. Germline V gene lookup returns CDR1 MGHDK and CDR2 SYGVNS. V lost 7 bases and J lost 8, with 11 bases in between. Here the CDR3 DNA reads TGTGCCAGCACTTATTCAGGGGGCTACACCTTC. Protein product: CASTYSGGYTF.

This clone showed up just once. This chain links TRBV19 with TRBJ1-4; 7 positions agree with TRBD1. The CDR3 has 16 residues. The germline V gene has CDR1 LNHDA and CDR2 SQIVND (reference sequence). V lost 4 bases, J lost 8 bases, and 13 bases stayed unmatched. The CDR3, as DNA: TGTGCCAGTAGTACAAAAGCGGACAGGCTTGAGGAAAAACTGTTTTTT. It translates to CASSTKADRLEEKLFF.

The chain carries TRBV19 and TRBJ1-5, with unresolved D. This CDR3 is 15 amino acids long. Trimming pared 5 bases from V and 2 bases from J, leaving 13 bases between. CDR1 is LNHDA, CDR2 SQIVND, per germline (reference sequence). CDR3 protein: CASSFNTNGNQPQHF. DNA of the CDR3: TGTGCCAGTAGTTTCAATACGAATGGCAATCAGCCCCAGCATTTT.

The rearrangement joins TRBV28 to TRBJ1-2; D uncertain. V lost 4 bases, J lost 4 bases, and 7 bases lay in between. Germline CDR1 and CDR2: MDHEN and SYDVKM. The CDR3 loop spans 12 amino acids. The CDR3 nucleotides are TGTGCCAGCAGTTCGACGGTCTATGGCTACACCTTC. Its translation: CASSSTVYGYTF.

The chain has TRBV5-4 and TRBJ1-1; 7 nucleotides align to TRBD1. From germline, CDR1 is SGHNT and CDR2 YYREEE (reference sequence). The CDR3 runs 15 residues. Trimming removed 5 bases from V and 5 bases from J; junction bases left unmatched: 12. The CDR3 DNA reads as TGTGCCAGCAGTTACCCGGGACAGAGACAAACTGAAGCTTTCTTT. Encoded protein: CASSYPGQRQTEAFF. Combining the CDR3 with reference TRBV5-4 and TRBJ1-1 gives the whole variable domain ETGVTQSPTHLIKTRGQQVTLRCSSQSGHNTVSWYQQALGQGPQFIFQYYREEENGRGNFPPRFSGLQFPNYSSELNVNALELDDSALYLCASSYPGQRQTEAFFGQGTRLTVV.

The genes are TRBV19 and TRBJ1-5, with D possibly TRBD1 on 5 matching bases. There are 15 residues in the CDR3. Germline CDR1 is LNHDA and CDR2 is SQIVND (reference sequence). Trimming left V 3 bases short and J 6 bases short, with 15 bases between. CDR3 loop: CASSITSVGGQPQHF. The DNA of the CDR3 is TGTGCCAGTAGTATTACATCTGTTGGGGGTCAGCCCCAGCATTTT.

The rearrangement joins TRBV9 to TRBJ2-1; 7 nucleotides match TRBD2. There are 14 residues in the CDR3. Trimming at V came to 4 bases and at J to 2 bases, leaving 3 bases not matched to a gene. Germline V gene sequence: CDR1 SGDLS, CDR2 YYNGEE. DNA for the CDR3: TGTGCCAGCAGCCCAAGCGGGACCTACAATGAGCAGTTCTTC. The encoded protein is CASSPSGTYNEQFF.

The CDR3 protein is CASSSGTRLLTANTGELFF. In DNA, the CDR3 is TGTGCCAGCAGCTCAGGTACTCGGTTGCTTACTGCGAACACCGGGGAGCTGTTTTTT. The genes are TRBV7-8 and TRBJ2-2; D remains ambiguous. In germline, CDR1 is SGHVS, CDR2 FQNEAQ. V lost 4 bases, J lost 0 bases, and 21 bases lay in between. The CDR3 has 19 residues.

The chain uses TRBV7-9 and TRBJ2-5; TRBD1 aligns across 7 bases. The CDR3 length is 14 residues. The ends lost 3 bases at V and 4 bases at J; junction bases unmatched: 5. Germline V gene lookup returns CDR1 SEHNR and CDR2 FQNEAQ (reference sequence). CDR3 sequence: CASSFSRTGETQYF. CDR3 in DNA: TGTGCCAGCAGCTTTAGTAGGACAGGAGAGACCCAGTACTTC.

V and J are TRBV5-1 and TRBJ1-1; no clear D gene. Trimming left V 4 bases short and J 0 bases short, with 1 base between. The CDR3 loop spans 11 amino acids. The germline CDR1 and CDR2 sequences are SGHRS and YFSETQ. The CDR3: CASSLNTEAFF. CDR3 bases: TGCGCCAGCAGCCTGAACACTGAAGCTTTCTTT.

The gene calls are TRBV7-9 and TRBJ2-7; D is uncertain. The germline V gene encodes CDR1 SEHNR and CDR2 FQNEAQ (reference sequence). With 6 bases removed from V and 5 bases from J, the gap between germline ends came to 14 bases. The CDR3 contains 13 residues. The CDR3 DNA is TGTGCCAGCAGTTCTACTTTTCCCCACGAGCAGTACTTC. It is translated as CASSSTFPHEQYF.

The rearrangement uses TRBV27 and TRBJ2-3; the match to TRBD2 covers 11 bases. Germline V gene lookup returns CDR1 MNHEY and CDR2 SMNVEV (reference sequence). CDR3 size: 14 residues. After removal of 8 bases from V and 1 base from J, the junction contained 2 bases not matched to a gene. The CDR3 sequence is CASWGLAGTDTQYF. The CDR3 bases are TGTGCCAGCTGGGGACTAGCGGGCACAGATACGCAGTATTTT.

The CDR3 sequence is CASSFMGRRGEQYF. The CDR3, as DNA: TGTGCCAGCAGCTTCATGGGGCGGAGGGGCGAGCAGTACTTC. The genes are TRBV7-9 and TRBJ2-7; TRBD2 is a possible D gene (6 bases). The CDR3 runs 14 residues. Deletions cut 3 bases from V and 6 bases from J, with 15 bases between. Germline V gene lookup returns CDR1 SEHNR and CDR2 FQNEAQ (reference sequence).

This clone was recorded only once. J is TRBJ2-7 and V is TRBV5-4; D remains unclear. Trimming took off 1 base at V and 3 bases at J, with 5 bases between the two ends. The germline V gene has CDR1 SGHNT and CDR2 YYREEE (reference sequence). The CDR3 sequence is 12 residues long. CDR3 DNA sequence: TGTGCCAGCAGCTTGCTGGACTACGAGCAGTACTTC. It is translated as CASSLLDYEQYF.

The rearrangement uses TRBV13 and TRBJ1-4; TRBD1 matches 7 bases. The CDR3 totals 17 residues. J gave up 2 bases and V 2 bases, and 8 bases lay outside the gene matches. Germline CDR1 PRHDT, CDR2 FYEKMQ (reference sequence). CDR3 sequence reads: CASSLSLQGVTNEKLFF. The CDR3 region has the DNA TGTGCCAGCAGCTTAAGCCTGCAGGGGGTCACTAATGAAAAACTGTTTTTT.

The chain combines TRBV5-1 with TRBJ1-6; a possible D gene is TRBD1 (6 bases). Germline CDR1 reads SGHRS; CDR2 reads YFSETQ. The CDR3 is made up of 15 amino acids. V was cut by 2 bases and J by 6 bases, with 12 bases left in between. The CDR3 reads CASSLDTGFNSPLHF. CDR3 bases: TGCGCCAGCAGCTTAGATACAGGGTTTAATTCACCCCTCCACTTT.

V is TRBV3-1 (or the pseudogene TRBV3-2) and J is TRBJ2-6, with D unclear. Per the germline V gene, CDR1 is LGHDT and CDR2 is YNNKEL (reference sequence). Trimming removed 3 bases from V and 1 base from J, with 7 bases in between. CDR3 size: 15 residues. The CDR3 DNA sequence: TGTGCCAGCAGCCAGTCTCTATCTGGGGCCAACGTCCTGACTTTC. Its translation is CASSQSLSGANVLTF.